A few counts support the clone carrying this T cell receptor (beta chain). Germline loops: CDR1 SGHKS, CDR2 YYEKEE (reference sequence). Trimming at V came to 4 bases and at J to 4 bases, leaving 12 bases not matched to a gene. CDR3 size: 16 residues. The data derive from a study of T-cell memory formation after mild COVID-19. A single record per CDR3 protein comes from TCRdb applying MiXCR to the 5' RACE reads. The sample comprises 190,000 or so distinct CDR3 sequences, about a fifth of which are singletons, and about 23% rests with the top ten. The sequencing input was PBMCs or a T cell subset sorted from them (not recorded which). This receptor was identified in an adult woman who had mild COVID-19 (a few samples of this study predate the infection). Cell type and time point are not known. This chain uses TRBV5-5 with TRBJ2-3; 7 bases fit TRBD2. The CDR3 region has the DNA TGTGCCAGCAGCCCCTCGGCGGGAGTTTATTCAGATACGCAGTATTTT. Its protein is CASSPSAGVYSDTQYF.